The 5 T cell receptor beta chains below come from one sample, sequenced in a study of blood T cells in healthy people across ages (dated by TCRdb to 2015 to 2017). Library preparation was by 5' RACE. Sequencing used an Illumina HiSeq 2500. A second PCR of about 6 to 11 cycles was performed with a sample-barcoded 5' primer and a J-beta primer mix. In-frame beta chains were kept once TCRdb had trimmed the public reads at Q25 with fastp and called clones with MiXCR. Every distinct CDR3 protein forms one entry, paired with its most common genes and DNA. The sample has some 1,000,000 distinct CDR3 sequences on record, almost 25% of them singletons. Clones ranked in the top ten supply around 0.75% of the sample. The data also belong to a second study, concerning T cells of mothers and their children.

Sequencing was done on a sample of blood. The receptors shown here come from a girl aged 2 to 9 in good health.

The CDR3 DNA sequence: TGTGCCAGCAGTTTCTCCCCTATCTACGGCTACACCTTC. This translates into CASSFSPIYGYTF. The rearrangement uses TRBV6-5 and TRBJ1-2; D ambiguous. The CDR3 runs 13 residues. The V gene lost 4 bases and the J gene lost 8 bases, with 14 bases spanning the gap. Germline V lookup: CDR1 MNHEY, CDR2 SVGAGI.

This clonotype was seen more than once but under ten times. The V call is TRBV29-1, the J call TRBJ2-3, with D maybe TRBD1 (6 bases). V was cut by 0 bases and J by 8 bases, with 12 bases left in between. The CDR3 is 13 residues long. The germline CDR1 and CDR2 sequences are SQVTM and ANQGSEA. Written as DNA, the CDR3 is TGCAGCGTTGAAGACTCGGTAGGGGGTACGCAGTATTTT. Translated: CSVEDSVGGTQYF.

This clonotype was observed a few times. The J gene is TRBJ1-6, the V gene TRBV11-2; D gene uncertain. V was shortened by 3 bases and J by 9 bases, with 6 bases between the two germline ends. Germline values: CDR1 SGHAT, CDR2 FQNNGV. This CDR3 spans 12 amino acids. This CDR3 reads CASSFGVSPLHF. CDR3 sequence (DNA): TGTGCCAGCAGCTTCGGGGTTTCACCCCTCCACTTT.

This clonotype was counted many times. The rearrangement links TRBV3-1 to TRBJ1-4, with unresolved D. Germline loops: CDR1 LGHDT, CDR2 YNNKEL (reference sequence). This CDR3 has 14 amino acids. With 1 base removed from V and 6 bases from J, the gap between germline ends came to 9 bases. The CDR3 DNA reads as TGTGCCAGCAGCCAAGGAGGGTCATATGAAAAACTGTTTTTT. This translates into CASSQGGSYEKLFF.

The genes are TRBV4-1 and TRBJ2-5, with D unclear. The better agreement between TRBJ2-1 and the DNA end casts doubt on the J call. The length of the CDR3 is 17 residues. CDR1 MGHRA and CDR2 YSYEKL come from the germline V gene. For the CDR3, the DNA is TGCGCCAGCAGCCAAGAGTCATACACCCTGAATAACAATGAGCAGTTCTTC. Translating it yields CASSQESYTLNNNEQFF.